This entry concerns a single T cell receptor (beta chain). Participants had their cohort set by participant-reported clinical history. Original processing methods: Reference gene primer amplification in the assay estimated nucleated cell counts. Sequencing used immunoSEQ multiplex PCR; TCRdb keeps in-frame clones, though not all of them. Clone size and V and J calls were adopted from that table, with D and trimming inferred from the DNA. The table has 230,000 or so clones, 88% seen once. The CDR3 contains 15 residues. Per the germline V gene, CDR1 is SGHRS and CDR2 is YFSETQ. Trimming pared 2 bases from V and 1 base from J, leaving 10 bases between. The source of the sample is a study of blood T cell repertoires in COVID-19. At the level of the study: Some COVID-19 samples were acute and others convalescent; all came from the United States, Italy and Spain. PBMCs, B-cell-depleted T cells, or T cells were the source of the cDNA or gDNA that made up the material.

The chain combines TRBV5-1 with TRBJ1-3; D possibly corresponds to TRBD1 (5 bases). This sequence was found in a woman in her 40s with acute COVID-19. The source material was PBMCs or T cells enriched from blood (not recorded which). This CDR3 reads CASSFSGGSGNTIYF. The CDR3, as DNA: TGCGCCAGCAGCTTTAGCGGGGGGTCTGGAAACACCATATATTTT.